This TCR beta chain stems from a study of T-cell reconstitution after alpha-beta-depleted transplantation in children. The study, taken as a whole, reports: T-cell numbers and diversity, one year after transplant, stemmed largely from T cells that were newly produced. Surviving recipient cells, namely T cells and thymic progenitors, were the source of high day-60 TCRbeta diversity in some patients. Reports say that about two months after transplant, the alpha-beta T cells came out of several hundred graft clones that had expanded.

In regard to this clonotype: Its specificity is unknown.

Between the trimmed V and J ends, which lost 5 bases and 2 bases, there was a span of 25 bases. This CDR3 region has 18 residues. Per germline, CDR1 MNHEY and CDR2 SMNVEV (reference sequence). TCRbeta library construction was performed incorporating unique molecular identifiers. TCRdb independently ran MiXCR on the PCR reads; one entry per CDR3 protein. The profile shows 450,000 to 550,000 distinct CDR3 sequences, 11% of them singletons. The sequencing here drew on PBMCs, mostly from graft donor cells, taken 180 days after TCRalphabeta/CD19-depleted stem cell transplant. The receptor comes from a female patient aged 2-9 years who had a stem cell transplant for aplastic anemia, so the T cells may come from the graft donor. The chain joins TRBV27 to TRBJ2-7; D may be TRBD2 (7 bases). CDR3 sequence: CASSRNPGGGRRTYEQYV. Written as DNA, the CDR3 is TGTGCCAGCAGTCGCAATCCTGGGGGGGGGCGACGCACCTACGAGCAGTACGTC.